Sequencing of this T cell receptor beta chain was carried out in a study of beta chain features in type 1 diabetes. Findings of the study overall: Moderate but significant shortening of TCRB CDR3s was recorded in all four CD4+ subsets from Type 1 diabetes patients.

Worth noting for this clone: Its antigen is undetermined.

Researchers reported sorting CD4+ naive, central memory, regulatory and stem cell-like memory cells via CD45RO/CCR7/CD25/CD127/CD95/CD27. The purity of all sorted populations exceeded 98%. Expressed TCRB transcripts were sequenced after all isolated RNA was converted to cDNA. Sequencing was performed with immunoSEQ multiplex PCR; in TCRdb, only in-frame clones are kept and a portion is missing. The sample carries under 400,000 clones, 10% to 15% recorded once. The receptor comes from a young woman with type 1 diabetes. The specimen sequenced was naive CD4+ T cells from blood.

The DNA of the CDR3 is TGTGCCTGGAGTATAGGACTCTTGGATGAGCAGTTCTTC. Encoded protein: CAWSIGLLDEQFF. The chain has TRBV30 and TRBJ2-1, with a possible D match to TRBD2 (5 bases). Germline lookup yields CDR1 GTSNPN and CDR2 SVGIG (reference sequence). V was pared by 2 bases and J by 8 bases, with 13 bases between. The CDR3 has 13 amino acids.